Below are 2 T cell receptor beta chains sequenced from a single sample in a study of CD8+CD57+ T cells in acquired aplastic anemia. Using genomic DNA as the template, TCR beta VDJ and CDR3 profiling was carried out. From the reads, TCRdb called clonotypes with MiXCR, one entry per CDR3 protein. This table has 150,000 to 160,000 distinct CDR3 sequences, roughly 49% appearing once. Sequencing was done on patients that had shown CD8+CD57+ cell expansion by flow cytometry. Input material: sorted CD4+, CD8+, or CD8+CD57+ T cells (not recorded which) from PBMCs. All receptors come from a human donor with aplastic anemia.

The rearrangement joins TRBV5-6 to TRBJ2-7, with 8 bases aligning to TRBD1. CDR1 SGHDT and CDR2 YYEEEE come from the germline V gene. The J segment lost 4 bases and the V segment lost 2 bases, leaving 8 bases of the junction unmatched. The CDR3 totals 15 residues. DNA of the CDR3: TGTGCCAGCAGCTTTAGGGCAGGGGGCGAGTACGAGCAGTACTTC. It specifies CASSFRAGGEYEQYF.

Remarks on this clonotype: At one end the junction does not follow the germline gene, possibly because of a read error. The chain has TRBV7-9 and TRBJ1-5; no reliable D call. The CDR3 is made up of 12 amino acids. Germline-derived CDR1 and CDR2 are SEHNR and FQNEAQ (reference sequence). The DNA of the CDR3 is TGTGCCAGCAACGCGGGCAATCAGCCCCAGCGTTTT. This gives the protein CASNAGNQPQRF.